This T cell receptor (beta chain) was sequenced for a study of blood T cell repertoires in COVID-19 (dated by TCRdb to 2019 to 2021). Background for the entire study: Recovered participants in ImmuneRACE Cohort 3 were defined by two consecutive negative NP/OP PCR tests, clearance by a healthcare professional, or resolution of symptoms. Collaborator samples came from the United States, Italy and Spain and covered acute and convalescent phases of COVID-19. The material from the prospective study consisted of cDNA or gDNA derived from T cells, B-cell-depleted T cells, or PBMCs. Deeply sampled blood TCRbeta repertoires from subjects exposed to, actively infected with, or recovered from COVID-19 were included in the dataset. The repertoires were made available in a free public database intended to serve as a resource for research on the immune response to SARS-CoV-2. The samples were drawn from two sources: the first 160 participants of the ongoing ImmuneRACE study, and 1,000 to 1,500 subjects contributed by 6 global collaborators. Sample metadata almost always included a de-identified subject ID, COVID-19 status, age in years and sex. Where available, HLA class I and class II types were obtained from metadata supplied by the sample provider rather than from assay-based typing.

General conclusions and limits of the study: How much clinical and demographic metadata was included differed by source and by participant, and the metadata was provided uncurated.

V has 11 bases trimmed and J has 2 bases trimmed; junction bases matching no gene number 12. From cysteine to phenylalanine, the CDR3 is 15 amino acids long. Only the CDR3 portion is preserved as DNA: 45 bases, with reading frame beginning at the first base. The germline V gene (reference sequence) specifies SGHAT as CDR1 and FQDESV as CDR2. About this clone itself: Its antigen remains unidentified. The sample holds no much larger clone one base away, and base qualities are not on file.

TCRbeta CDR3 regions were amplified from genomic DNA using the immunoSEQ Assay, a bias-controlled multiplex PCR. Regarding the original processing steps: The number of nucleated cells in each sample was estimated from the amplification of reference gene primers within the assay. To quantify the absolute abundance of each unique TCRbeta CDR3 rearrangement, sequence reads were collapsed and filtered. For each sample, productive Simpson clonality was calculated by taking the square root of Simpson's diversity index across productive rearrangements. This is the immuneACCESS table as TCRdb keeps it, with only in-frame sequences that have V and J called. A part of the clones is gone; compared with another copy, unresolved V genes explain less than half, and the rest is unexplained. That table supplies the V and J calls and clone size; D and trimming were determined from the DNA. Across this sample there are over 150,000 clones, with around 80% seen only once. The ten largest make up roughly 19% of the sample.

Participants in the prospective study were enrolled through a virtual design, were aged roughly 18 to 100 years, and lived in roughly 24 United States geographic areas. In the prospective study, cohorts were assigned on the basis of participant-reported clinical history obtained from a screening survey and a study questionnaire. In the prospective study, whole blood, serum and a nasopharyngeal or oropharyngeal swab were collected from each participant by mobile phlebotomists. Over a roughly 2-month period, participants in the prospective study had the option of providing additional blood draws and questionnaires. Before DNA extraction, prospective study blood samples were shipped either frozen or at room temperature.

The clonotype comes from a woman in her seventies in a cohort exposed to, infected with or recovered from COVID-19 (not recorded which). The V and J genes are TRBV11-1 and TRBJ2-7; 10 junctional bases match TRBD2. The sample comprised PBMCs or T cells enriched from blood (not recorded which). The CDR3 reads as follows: CASTPGLAETYEQYF. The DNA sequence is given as TGTGCCTCGACCCCCGGACTAGCGGAAACCTACGAGCAGTACTTC.